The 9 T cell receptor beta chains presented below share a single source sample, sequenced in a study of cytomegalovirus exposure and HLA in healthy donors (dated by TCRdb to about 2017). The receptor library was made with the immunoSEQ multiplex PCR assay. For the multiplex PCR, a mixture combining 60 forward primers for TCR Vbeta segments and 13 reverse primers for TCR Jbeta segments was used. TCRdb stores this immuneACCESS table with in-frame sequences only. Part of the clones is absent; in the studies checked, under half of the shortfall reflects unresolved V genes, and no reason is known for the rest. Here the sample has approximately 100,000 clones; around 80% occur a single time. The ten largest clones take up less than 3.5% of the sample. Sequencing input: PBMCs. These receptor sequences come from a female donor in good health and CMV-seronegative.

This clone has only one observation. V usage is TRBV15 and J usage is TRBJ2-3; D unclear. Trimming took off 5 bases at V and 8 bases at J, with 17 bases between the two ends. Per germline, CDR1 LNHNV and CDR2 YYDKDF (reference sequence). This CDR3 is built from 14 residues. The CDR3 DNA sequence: TGTGCCACCAGCTACCGGCTATCACAGAGTACGCAGTATTTT. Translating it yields CATSYRLSQSTQYF.

The CDR3 coding sequence is TGCAGTGCTGGGAGGGGCGAAAAACTGTTTTTT. The encoded protein is CSAGRGEKLFF. The chain uses TRBV20-1 and TRBJ1-4; D might be TRBD1 (5 bases). CDR3 size: 11 residues. Germline V gene sequence: CDR1 DFQATT, CDR2 SNEGSKA (reference sequence). The V and J ends lost 5 bases and 8 bases respectively, with 9 bases between them.

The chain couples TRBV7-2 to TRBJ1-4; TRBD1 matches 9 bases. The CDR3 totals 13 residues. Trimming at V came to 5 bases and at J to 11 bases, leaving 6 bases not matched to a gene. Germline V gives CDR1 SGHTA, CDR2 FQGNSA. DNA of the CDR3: TGTGCCAGCAGCCGTCCCGGGACAGGGAAACTGTTTTTT. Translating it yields CASSRPGTGKLFF.

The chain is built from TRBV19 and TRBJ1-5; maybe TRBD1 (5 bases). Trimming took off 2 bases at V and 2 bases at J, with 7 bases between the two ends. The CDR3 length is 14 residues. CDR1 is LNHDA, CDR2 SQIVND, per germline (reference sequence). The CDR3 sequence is CASSIWGGNQPQHF. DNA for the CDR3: TGTGCCAGTAGTATATGGGGGGGCAATCAGCCCCAGCATTTT.

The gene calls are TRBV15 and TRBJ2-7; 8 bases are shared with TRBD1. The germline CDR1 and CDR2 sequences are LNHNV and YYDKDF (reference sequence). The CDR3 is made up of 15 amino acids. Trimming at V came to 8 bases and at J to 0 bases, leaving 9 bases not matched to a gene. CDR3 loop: CATSPGTGLSYEQYF. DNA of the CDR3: TGTGCCACCTCGCCCGGGACAGGTCTCTCCTACGAGCAGTACTTC.

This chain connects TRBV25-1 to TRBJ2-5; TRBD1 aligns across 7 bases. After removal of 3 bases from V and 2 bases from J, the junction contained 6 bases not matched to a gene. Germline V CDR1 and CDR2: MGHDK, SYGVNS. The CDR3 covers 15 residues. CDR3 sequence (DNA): TGTGCCAGCAGTGACACACAGGGGTTTCAAGAGACCCAGTACTTC. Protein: CASSDTQGFQETQYF.

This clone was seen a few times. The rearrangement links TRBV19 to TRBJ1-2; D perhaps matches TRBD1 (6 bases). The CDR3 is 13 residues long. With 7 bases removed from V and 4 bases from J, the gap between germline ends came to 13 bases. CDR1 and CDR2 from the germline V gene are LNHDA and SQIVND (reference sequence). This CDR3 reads CASTRGGLYGYTF. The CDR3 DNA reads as TGTGCCAGTACGAGGGGGGGGCTCTATGGCTACACCTTC.

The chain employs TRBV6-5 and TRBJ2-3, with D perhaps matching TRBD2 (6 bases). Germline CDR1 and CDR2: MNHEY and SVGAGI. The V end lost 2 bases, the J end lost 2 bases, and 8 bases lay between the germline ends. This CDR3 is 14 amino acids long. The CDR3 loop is CASSYTDYTDTQYF. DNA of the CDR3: TGTGCCAGCAGTTACACGGACTACACAGATACGCAGTATTTT.

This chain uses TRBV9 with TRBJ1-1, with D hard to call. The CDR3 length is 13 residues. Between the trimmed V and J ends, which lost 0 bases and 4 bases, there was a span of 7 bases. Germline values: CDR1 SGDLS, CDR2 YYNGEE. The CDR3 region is CASSVGRLTEAFF. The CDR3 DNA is TGTGCCAGCAGCGTAGGCAGGCTCACTGAAGCTTTCTTT.